This T cell receptor (beta chain) is from a study of cytomegalovirus exposure and HLA in healthy donors. Losses at the gene ends were 1 base for V and 7 bases for J; bases not matched to a gene: 7. The CDR3 loop spans 15 amino acids. CDR1 SGHRS and CDR2 YFSETQ come from the germline V gene. With 60 Vbeta and 13 Jbeta primers, the PCR was carried out. Sequencing was performed with immunoSEQ multiplex PCR; in TCRdb, only in-frame clones are kept and a portion is missing. The table includes roughly 190,000 clones, around 86% detected once. The V call is TRBV5-1, the J call TRBJ2-1; 8 nucleotides line up with TRBD1. The sequencing sample was made of PBMCs. This receptor was obtained from a middle-aged man in good health and CMV-seropositive. The CDR3 DNA reads TGCGCCAGCAGCTTGTTAACAGGGGGTGTTAATGAGCAGTTCTTC. Amino acid sequence: CASSLLTGGVNEQFF. The full variable domain, in which reference TRBV5-1 and TRBJ2-1 provide the parts outside the CDR3, is KAGVTQTPRYLIKTRGQQVTLSCSPISGHRSVSWYQQTPGQGLQFLFEYFSETQRNKGNFPGRFSGRQFSNSRSEMNVSTLELGDSALYLCASSLLTGGVNEQFFGPGTRLTVL.